The next 18 T cell receptor beta chains were all read from a single sample in a study of T cells in women clearing cervical HPV infection. Some clones are missing from TCRdb's copy, which holds only in-frame ones; the method was immunoSEQ multiplex PCR. The specimen's table records 25,000 to 35,000 clones. The material sequenced was blood buffy coat. Receptors were obtained from a woman between 18 and 70 years old with a cervical HPV16 infection that either progressed to CIN3+ or cleared (not recorded which).

On this clone: A read error may account for a junction end that differs from germline. The observed sequence ends 3 residues before the CDR3 terminus, with the missing tail filled in from the germline J gene. V and J are TRBV4-2 and TRBJ2-2, with D perhaps TRBD2 (6 bases). There are 15 residues in the CDR3. The V gene's germline CDR1 is LGHNA and CDR2 YNFKEQ. Partial CDR3 DNA: TGCGCCAGCAGCCCGGGGAGGCCGAACACCGGGGAG. Its protein product is CASSPGRPNTGE. In full, the CDR3 reads CASSPGRPNTGELFF.

With regard to this clone: The read ends 3 residues early relative to the CDR3; the germline J gene fills the gap. This sequence joins TRBV7-2 and TRBJ1-5; D is possibly TRBD1 (5 bases). The V gene lost 8 bases and the J gene lost 0 bases, with 11 bases spanning the gap. CDR3 length: 14 residues. Germline CDR1 is SGHTA and CDR2 is FQGNSA. The DNA read from the CDR3 is TGTGCCAGCCGTAAGGGGTATAGCAATCAGCCC. This codes for CASRKGYSNQP. The whole CDR3 protein is CASRKGYSNQPQHF.

As for this clone: The read falls 3 residues short of the CDR3 end, and the missing part is taken from the germline J gene. V gene TRBV20-1 combines with J gene TRBJ2-1; D gene unclear. Trimming removed 6 bases from V and 4 bases from J, with 7 bases in between. This CDR3 spans 11 amino acids. Looked up from germline, CDR1 is DFQATT and CDR2 is SNEGSKA (reference sequence). CDR3 loop: CSAPNYNEQFF. Partial CDR3 DNA: TGCAGTGCCCCCAATTACAATGAG.

CDR3 region: CASSLSGGLDIQYF. CDR3 DNA, as far as it was read: TGCGCCAGCAGCTTGTCTGGGGGGTTGGACATT. The V call is TRBV5-1, the J call TRBJ2-4; weak D call: TRBD2 (6 bases). The missing CDR3 end, 3 residues past where the read stops, is filled in from the germline J gene. CDR1 is SGHRS, CDR2 YFSETQ, per germline. This CDR3 spans 14 amino acids. The germline V and J ends were trimmed by 1 base and 8 bases, with 13 bases remaining between them. Looking up the rest from reference TRBV5-1 and TRBJ2-4 gives the full variable domain: KAGVTQTPRYLIKTRGQQVTLSCSPISGHRSVSWYQQTPGQGLQFLFEYFSETQRNKGNFPGRFSGRQFSNSRSEMNVSTLELGDSALYLCASSLSGGLDIQYFGAGTRLSVL.

About this clone: The read halts 3 residues ahead of the CDR3 end, with the missing end drawn from the germline J gene. The chain employs TRBV30 and TRBJ2-3, with D tentatively TRBD2 (7 bases). V lost 0 bases to trimming and J lost 4 bases, with 8 bases between them. The CDR3 loop spans 13 amino acids. The germline gives CDR1 GTSNPN, CDR2 SVGIG (reference sequence). The sequenced part of the CDR3 DNA is TGTGCCTGGAGTGTAGGGGGGGCAGATACG. Residues: CAWSVGGADT. The whole CDR3 region reads CAWSVGGADTQYF.

On this clone: The DNA ends 3 residues before the CDR3 does, and the rest of the CDR3 is filled in from the germline J gene. The J gene is TRBJ1-4, the V gene TRBV30, with D possibly being TRBD1 (5 bases). The CDR3 totals 12 residues. Germline V CDR1 and CDR2: GTSNPN, SVGIG (reference sequence). This CDR3 is CAWSGGGSALFF. The part of the CDR3 DNA that was read is TGTGCCTGGAGCGGGGGGGGTTCTGCA.

Of note for this clone: Read sequence stops 3 residues before the CDR3 end, and the germline J gene provides the missing end. The chain links TRBV6-1 to TRBJ2-7, with D tentatively TRBD1 (5 bases). This CDR3 is 12 amino acids long. V was clipped by 4 bases and J by 6 bases, with 10 bases between them. From germline, CDR1 is MNHNS and CDR2 SASEGT. CDR3 protein: CASSGTGGEQYF. CDR3 DNA (partial): TGTGCCAGCAGTGGAACAGGTGGCGAG.

As concerns this clone: The CDR3 end falls 3 residues outside the read, so it is completed with the germline J gene. This sequence joins TRBV19 and TRBJ2-5; 7 bases fit TRBD1. Germline CDR1 reads LNHDA; CDR2 reads SQIVND (reference sequence). V lost 5 bases and J lost 5; bases outside the gene matches: 11. The CDR3 consists of 15 residues. The DNA read from the CDR3 is TGTGCCAGTAGTTCGAGACAGGGTTTAGGGGAGACC. Its protein is CASSSRQGLGET. The entire CDR3 is CASSSRQGLGETQYF.

To note about this clone: The read terminates 3 residues ahead of where the CDR3 ends, so the germline J gene completes it. The gene calls are TRBV6-2 or TRBV6-3 and TRBJ2-5; 12 bases are a match to TRBD2. Trimming cost V 6 bases and J 2 bases; bases outside gene matches: 4. The CDR3 is 15 residues long. Germline V lookup: CDR1 MNHEY, CDR2 SVGEGT. The CDR3 sequence: CASRASGGGQETQYF. The DNA read from the CDR3 is TGTGCCAGCAGAGCTAGCGGGGGGGGTCAAGAGACC.

Points on this clone: With the read ending 3 residues before the CDR3 end, the germline J gene is used to fill in that end. V gene TRBV18 combines with J gene TRBJ1-2, with D possibly TRBD1 on 6 matching bases. The CDR3 is 15 residues long. CDR1 is KGHSH, CDR2 LQKENI, per germline. The CDR3 bases that were read are TGTGCCAGCTCACCAACAAAAGGGGGTTTCTACGAC. This sequence encodes CASSPTKGGFYD. The full CDR3 reads CASSPTKGGFYDYTF.

Details on this clone: The sequenced fragment ends 3 residues before the CDR3 boundary, so the rest is inferred from the germline J gene. The chain carries TRBV29-1 and TRBJ2-2, with D maybe TRBD1 (7 bases). V lost 7 bases to trimming and J lost 5 bases, with 17 bases between them. The length of the CDR3 is 14 residues. CDR1 is SQVTM, CDR2 ANQGSEA, per germline. Partial CDR3 DNA: TGCAGCGCCCGAACAGGGGCGGGAACCGGGGAG. Amino acids: CSARTGAGTGE. The CDR3 in full is CSARTGAGTGELFF.

As to this clone: The sequence runs out 3 residues before the end of the CDR3; the remainder is reconstructed from the germline J gene. The V call is TRBV7-2, the J call TRBJ1-2; no clear D. CDR3 length equals 14 residues. Looked up from germline, CDR1 is SGHTA and CDR2 is FQGNSA. V lost 2 bases to trimming and J lost 5 bases, with 12 bases between them. This CDR3 reads CASSLMAEIYGYTF. CDR3 DNA, as far as it was read: TGTGCCAGCAGCTTAATGGCAGAGATTTATGGC. Filled out from reference TRBV7-2 and TRBJ1-2, the complete variable domain reads GAGVSQSPSNKVTEKGKDVELRCDPISGHTALYWYRQSLGQGLEFLIYFQGNSAPDKSGLPSDRFSAERTGGSVSTLTIQRTQQEDSAVYLCASSLMAEIYGYTFGSGTRLTVV.

Note on this clone: The read comes to an end 3 residues before the CDR3 does, leaving the germline J gene to fill in the end. The genes are TRBV11-3 and TRBJ2-3; 9 bases match TRBD1. This CDR3 is built from 14 residues. The germline gives CDR1 SGHNT, CDR2 YENEEA. The sequenced part of the CDR3 DNA is TGTGCCAGCAGCTCCACAGGGGGCCAAGAGACG. It codes for CASSSTGGQET. The entire CDR3 is CASSSTGGQETQYF. Looking up the rest from reference TRBV11-3 and TRBJ2-3 gives the full variable domain: EAGVVQSPRYKIIEKKQPVAFWCNPISGHNTLYWYLQNLGQGPELLIRYENEEAVDDSQLPKDRFSAERLKGVDSTLKIQPAELGDSAVYLCASSSTGGQETQYFGPGTRLTVL.

To note about this clone: The CDR3 extends 3 residues past the end of the read, so its final part is completed from the germline J gene. The chain is built from TRBV7-6 and TRBJ1-3; D might be TRBD1 (5 bases). V was clipped by 2 bases and J by 4 bases, with 15 bases between them. The CDR3 extends over 16 amino acids. The germline V gene encodes CDR1 SGHVS and CDR2 FNYEAQ. The CDR3 sequence: CASSLSTPGNGNTIYF. CDR3 DNA, as far as it was read: TGTGCCAGCAGCTTAAGTACCCCAGGGAACGGAAACACC. The entire variable domain, with the rest obtained from reference TRBV7-6 and TRBJ1-3, is as follows: GAGVSQSPRYKVTKRGQDVALRCDPISGHVSLYWYRQALGQGPEFLTYFNYEAQQDKSGLPNDRFSAERPEGSISTLTIQRTEQRDSAMYRCASSLSTPGNGNTIYFGEGSWLTVV.

Remarks on this clone: The missing CDR3 end, 3 residues past where the read stops, is filled in from the germline J gene. This chain joins TRBV19 and TRBJ2-5, with D unclear. The germline V gene has CDR1 LNHDA and CDR2 SQIVND (reference sequence). V lost 6 bases to trimming and J lost 5 bases, with 7 bases between them. This CDR3 comprises 11 residues. CDR3 loop: CASSFAETQYF. Incomplete CDR3 DNA: TGTGCCAGTAGCTTCGCGGAGACC.

As concerns this clone: The read falls 3 residues short of the CDR3 end, and the missing part is taken from the germline J gene. The V call is TRBV20-1, the J call TRBJ2-7; D is unclear. Trimming stripped 7 bases from V and 2 bases from J, with 12 bases between. The germline V gene encodes CDR1 DFQATT and CDR2 SNEGSKA (reference sequence). The CDR3 is made up of 12 amino acids. The DNA read from the CDR3 is TGCAGTGGGTCGAGGCAGACCTACGAG. This encodes CSGSRQTYE. The full CDR3 reads CSGSRQTYEQYF.

As for this clone: The read terminates 3 residues ahead of where the CDR3 ends, so the germline J gene completes it. The chain employs TRBV30 and TRBJ2-1; tentatively, D is TRBD2 (7 bases). Germline V CDR1 and CDR2: GTSNPN, SVGIG (reference sequence). This CDR3 comprises 17 residues. V was shortened by 1 base and J by 0 bases, with 16 bases between the two germline ends. The CDR3 spells CAWSGGGGGSSYNEQFF. The covered CDR3 bases are TGTGCCTGGAGTGGGGGGGGAGGGGGTAGCTCCTACAATGAG.

To note about this clone: The DNA ends 3 residues before the CDR3 does, and the rest of the CDR3 is filled in from the germline J gene. This chain connects TRBV11-3 to TRBJ2-3; perhaps TRBD2 as D (6 bases). The CDR3 consists of 14 residues. Germline lookup yields CDR1 SGHNT and CDR2 YENEEA. The sequenced part of the CDR3 DNA is TGTGCCAGCAGCTTAGCCGACAGTCGGGAGACG. Translation gives CASSLADSRET. Given in full, the CDR3 is CASSLADSRETQYF.